In this sample, the clone carrying this T cell receptor (beta chain) turned up many times. Its target is not known. These data come from a study of T cells in Graves' hyperthyroidism and ophthalmopathy. Study-wide findings and caveats: The model foresaw ophthalmopathy a median around 6 months prior to onset. Blood also carried most thyroid clonotypes expanded above 0.001.

Together with thyroid ultrasound, orbital computed tomography, serum thyroxine and TRAb, clinical symptoms were used for diagnoses. Amplification yielded TCR beta CDR3 regions, with RNA transcripts as the source. When the TCR CDR3 underwent first-round RT-PCR, the HTBI primer set was used. TCRdb redid the calling of the multiplex PCR reads with MiXCR, one entry per CDR3 protein. The sample has hundreds of thousands of distinct CDR3 sequences; 38% are singletons. The length of the CDR3 is 13 residues. Germline V gives CDR1 SQVTM, CDR2 ANQGSEA. J gave up 0 bases and V 4 bases, and 3 bases lay outside the gene matches.

This chain uses TRBV29-1 with TRBJ2-7; 7 bases are a match to TRBD2. The source is a man aged 18-30 years with Graves' hyperthyroidism. The sample consisted of blood. The CDR3 loop reads CSVVRESSYEQYF. The CDR3 DNA reads as TGCAGCGTTGTGCGGGAGAGCTCCTACGAGCAGTACTTC.